The present T cell receptor (beta chain) was sequenced within a study of blood T cell repertoires in COVID-19 (dated by TCRdb to about 2020). A note on the overall study: Samples covering the acute and convalescent phases of COVID-19 were provided by collaborators in the United States, Italy and Spain. The prospective study material was composed of cDNA or gDNA derived from T cells, B-cell-depleted T cells, or PBMCs. Subjects who had been exposed to COVID-19, were actively infected with it, or had recovered from it provided the deeply sampled blood TCRbeta repertoires that made up the dataset. The repertoires were released in a freely available public database meant as a resource for research on the immune response to SARS-CoV-2. The samples were drawn from the first 160 participants of the ongoing ImmuneRACE study and from 1,254 subjects provided by 6 global collaborators. Nearly every sample came with metadata listing a de-identified subject ID, COVID-19 status, age in years and sex. Where HLA class I and class II types were available, the types were taken from metadata supplied by the sample provider, not from assay-based typing. Results the study describes overall, beyond this receptor: The amount of clinical and demographic metadata varied by source and participant and was provided uncurated.

Another Seattle source contributed samples from volunteer blood donors who had recovered from COVID-19. Each collaborating institution followed its own protocols to collect whole blood in K2EDTA tubes. For TCRbeta analysis, collaborators shipped samples as frozen whole blood, isolated PBMCs, or DNA extracted from either of those sample types. With regard to this clone: The specificity of this receptor is unknown. No much larger clonotype is one base removed from it; base qualities were not supplied.

TCRbeta CDR3 regions were amplified from genomic DNA using the immunoSEQ Assay, a bias-controlled multiplex PCR. On the authors' methods: The number of nucleated cells in each sample was estimated from the amplification of reference gene primers within the assay. To quantify the absolute abundance of each unique TCRbeta CDR3 rearrangement, sequence reads were collapsed and filtered. For each sample, productive Simpson clonality was calculated as the square root of Simpson's diversity index over productive rearrangements. This immuneACCESS table, as held by TCRdb, lists in-frame sequences with V and J called but not all clones. Of the missing ones, under half trace to an unresolved V gene in checked studies; the others have no known cause. V and J calls and clone size are given by that table; D and trimming were obtained from the DNA. This sample gives approximately 250,000 clones in total; around 86% of them show up just once. Of the sample, around 1.5% falls within the top ten clones.

The CDR3 has 16 amino acids, counting the end cysteine and phenylalanine. Only the CDR3 portion is preserved as DNA: 48 bases, with reading frame beginning at the first base. V and J lose 3 bases and 8 bases, and a span of 20 bases separates them. CDR1 and CDR2 are drawn from the germline V gene: MGHDK, SYGVNS. The sequence links TRBV25-1 to TRBJ1-5; TRBD1 might be the D gene, on 6 matching bases. The specimen sequenced was peripheral blood. The origin of this receptor is a woman aged 55-69 years who had recovered from COVID-19. The nucleotides read TGTGCCAGCAGTGATTCACCTCAGGGGCGGAACGAGCCCCAGCATTTT. Its coded protein is CASSDSPQGRNEPQHF.